Below, 8 T cell receptor beta chains from the same sample are listed, as sequenced in a study of brain T cells in children with intractable seizures. Sequenced by immunoSEQ multiplex PCR; TCRdb stores in-frame clones only, minus some. The sample contains 70,000 to 90,000 clones, 85% to 95% of which appear only once. This material consisted of peripheral blood, taken at surgery. All receptors derive from a boy in the first two years of life with tuberous sclerosis and intractable seizures.

The gene calls are TRBV30 and TRBJ1-2; TRBD1 aligns across 8 bases. The CDR3 has 13 residues. V gave up 2 bases and J gave up 4 bases; unmatched junction bases: 3. Germline V gives CDR1 GTSNPN, CDR2 SVGIG (reference sequence). The CDR3 region is CAWSSGQGYGYTF. In DNA, the CDR3 is TGTGCCTGGAGTTCTGGACAGGGCTATGGCTACACCTTC.

This clone was picked up a small number of times. The chain joins TRBV28 to TRBJ1-2, with D unclear. Germline V gene data show CDR1 as MDHEN and CDR2 as SYDVKM. Trimming removed 1 base at V and 6 bases at J, with 12 bases between. The CDR3 extends over 14 amino acids. CDR3 residues: CASSLLDRSDGYTF. CDR3 nucleotide sequence: TGTGCCAGCAGTTTATTGGATCGATCCGATGGCTACACCTTC.

The rearrangement links TRBV27 to TRBJ2-3, with 8 bases lining up with TRBD2. V lost 9 bases, J lost 2 bases, and 10 bases stayed unmatched. From germline, CDR1 is MNHEY and CDR2 SMNVEV (reference sequence). The CDR3 runs 15 residues. CDR3 coding DNA: TGTGCCAGTCAGTTCTCAGCGGGGGTCACAGATACGCAGTATTTT. This codes for CASQFSAGVTDTQYF.

The rearrangement joins TRBV27 to TRBJ2-3, with 8 nucleotides matching TRBD2. V lost 5 bases and J lost 5; bases outside the gene matches: 9. Germline V lookup: CDR1 MNHEY, CDR2 SMNVEV (reference sequence). The CDR3 is 15 amino acids. The CDR3 sequence: CASSESGRTGDTQYF. The CDR3, as DNA: TGTGCCAGCAGTGAAAGCGGGAGAACCGGAGATACGCAGTATTTT.

This chain uses TRBV5-1 with TRBJ2-1; the D is unclear. Germline V gene lookup returns CDR1 SGHRS and CDR2 YFSETQ. This CDR3 contains 13 residues. Trimming took off 0 bases at V and 7 bases at J, with 8 bases between the two ends. Written as DNA, the CDR3 is TGCGCCAGCAGCTTGGTATCGAGGAATGAGCAGTTCTTC. Its translation: CASSLVSRNEQFF. The entire variable domain, with the rest obtained from reference TRBV5-1 and TRBJ2-1, is as follows: KAGVTQTPRYLIKTRGQQVTLSCSPISGHRSVSWYQQTPGQGLQFLFEYFSETQRNKGNFPGRFSGRQFSNSRSEMNVSTLELGDSALYLCASSLVSRNEQFFGPGTRLTVL.

The chain recombines TRBV29-1 with TRBJ2-5; D unresolved. V shed 3 bases and J shed 5 bases, with 10 bases lying between them. The CDR3 is 12 residues long. Germline values: CDR1 SQVTM, CDR2 ANQGSEA. The CDR3 nucleotides are TGCAGCGTTGAGTACGCCAGGGAGACCCAGTACTTC. It translates to CSVEYARETQYF.

This clone was detected only once. This chain connects TRBV30 to TRBJ2-5, with D possibly matching TRBD1 (6 bases). The CDR3 spans 14 residues. V dropped 1 base and J dropped 5 bases, with 14 bases sitting between them. CDR1 is GTSNPN, CDR2 SVGIG, per germline (reference sequence). The DNA for the CDR3 is TGTGCCTGGAGTGCTGGGACAAATGGGGAGACCCAGTACTTC. It codes for CAWSAGTNGETQYF.

The rearrangement links TRBV4-1 to TRBJ1-1; 7 bases are a match to TRBD1. The germline V gene encodes CDR1 MGHRA and CDR2 YSYEKL. The junction had 14 bases not matched to a gene; V was cut back by 2 bases and J by 8 bases. CDR3 size: 16 residues. The CDR3 DNA sequence: TGCGCCAGCAGCCAAAGCCCAGGGACAGCCGGAAAGGAAGCTTTCTTT. Amino acid sequence: CASSQSPGTAGKEAFF.